These 16 T cell receptor beta chains were all obtained from the same sample, sequenced in a study of blood T cells in healthy people across ages. Next came a second PCR, run for about 7 to 11 cycles, which used a sample-barcoded 5' primer along with a J-beta primer mix. One entry per CDR3 protein results from TCRdb running MiXCR on the 5' RACE reads. The sample consists of some 760,000 distinct CDR3 sequences, roughly 25% of them appearing once. The same data also contributed to another study, on T cells of mothers and their children.

The sequencing input was blood. The receptors stem from a boy aged 5-17 years in good health.

This clonotype was detected only a few times. V usage is TRBV9 and J usage is TRBJ2-1; the D call may be TRBD1 or TRBD2 (5 bases each). The end of the DNA fits TRBJ2-5 better, so the J call may be wrong. The CDR3 sequence is 14 residues long. Germline lookup yields CDR1 SGDLS and CDR2 YYNGEE. The CDR3 loop is CASSDTGTKETQYF. The CDR3 nucleotides are TGTGCCAGCAGCGACACGGGGACCAAAGAGACCCAGTACTTC.

The chain has TRBV5-1 and TRBJ2-1; the D call may be TRBD1 or TRBD2 (5 bases each). The closer fit of TRBJ2-7 to the DNA end suggests the J call may be wrong. Germline-derived CDR1 and CDR2 are SGHRS and YFSETQ. This CDR3 has 15 amino acids. For the CDR3, the DNA is TGCGCCAGCAGCTTCCGGCGCTTGAGGGACGACGAGCAGTACTTC. Residues: CASSFRRLRDDEQYF.

J is TRBJ1-2 and V is TRBV10-3, with D perhaps matching TRBD1 (6 bases). Germline lookup yields CDR1 ENHRY and CDR2 SYGVKD. The germline V and J ends were trimmed by 5 bases and 4 bases, with 17 bases remaining between them. The CDR3 totals 15 residues. In nucleotides, the CDR3 is TGTGCCATCAGTCTCTACAGGGAATTTCGCTATGGCTACACCTTC. It encodes CAISLYREFRYGYTF.

The V gene is TRBV5-1, the J gene TRBJ2-5, with D unclear. Germline assignment: CDR1 SGHRS and CDR2 YFSETQ. V was trimmed by 0 bases and J by 5 bases, leaving 11 bases between them. CDR3 length: 14 amino acids. CDR3 in amino acids: CASSLVVNSETQYF. The CDR3 region has the DNA TGCGCCAGCAGCTTGGTGGTTAATTCGGAGACCCAGTACTTC.

This clonotype was observed a few times. V and J are TRBV7-2 and TRBJ2-5, with D unclear. V shed 5 bases and J shed 1 base, with 11 bases lying between them. This CDR3 comprises 14 residues. Germline assignment: CDR1 SGHTA and CDR2 FQGNSA. CDR3 DNA: TGTGCCAGCAGCACTGAGACTCGCCAAGAGACCCAGTACTTC. Protein: CASSTETRQETQYF.

The chain has TRBV7-9 and TRBJ1-5, with D uncertain. This CDR3 has 15 residues. Germline CDR1 and CDR2: SEHNR and FQNEAQ (reference sequence). Trimming cost V 5 bases and J 4 bases, with 15 bases left between them. The CDR3: CASSAGPSANQPQHF. The CDR3, as DNA: TGTGCCAGCAGCGCCGGACCAAGTGCTAATCAGCCCCAGCATTTT.

The gene calls are TRBV4-3 and TRBJ2-3; TRBD2 matches 7 bases. Germline values: CDR1 LGHNA, CDR2 YSLEER. The trim removed 0 bases at V and 2 bases at J, leaving 11 bases unmatched. This CDR3 contains 18 residues. CDR3 DNA sequence: TGCGCCAGCAGCCAAGATCCAGCTAGCGGACCGAACACAGATACGCAGTATTTT. This codes for CASSQDPASGPNTDTQYF.

The chain joins TRBV15 to TRBJ2-5; TRBD2 matches at 8 bases. Matching the DNA end better, TRBJ2-1 makes the J call doubtful. From germline, CDR1 is LNHNV and CDR2 YYDKDF (reference sequence). The CDR3 runs to 15 residues. For the CDR3, the DNA is TGTGCCACCAGCAGAGACCCCGGACTAGCCCGTGAGCAGTTCTTC. Its protein is CATSRDPGLAREQFF.

This clonotype was seen a handful of times. The chain links TRBV19 to TRBJ1-5; 8 bases line up with TRBD1. V trimming: 6 bases; J trimming: 0 bases; junction bases outside the gene matches: 10. The length of the CDR3 is 17 residues. The germline CDR1 and CDR2 sequences are LNHDA and SQIVND (reference sequence). CDR3 loop: CASRAGTGGYSNQPQHF. In nucleotides, the CDR3 is TGTGCCAGTAGGGCCGGGACAGGCGGATATAGCAATCAGCCCCAGCATTTT.

This clonotype was detected only a few times. The rearrangement uses TRBV27 and TRBJ2-7; D may be TRBD1 (5 bases). Germline V gene data show CDR1 as MNHEY and CDR2 as SMNVEV (reference sequence). This CDR3 has 15 amino acids. Trimming took off 1 base at V and 3 bases at J, with 13 bases between the two ends. The CDR3 loop reads CASSLLPDSFYEQYF. For the CDR3, the DNA is TGTGCCAGCAGTTTATTGCCCGACAGTTTCTACGAGCAGTACTTC.

This clonotype occurred a few times. The V call is TRBV27, the J call TRBJ2-3, with D unclear. Trimming left V 3 bases short and J 2 bases short, with 9 bases between. CDR3 length: 14 residues. Germline CDR1 and CDR2: MNHEY and SMNVEV (reference sequence). Written as DNA, the CDR3 is TGTGCCAGCAGTTTTGGTGACGCCACAGATACGCAGTATTTT. This translates into CASSFGDATDTQYF.

This clonotype came up a few times. This chain uses TRBV28 with TRBJ2-5; maybe TRBD2 (5 bases). Deletions cut 3 bases from V and 5 bases from J, with 13 bases between. The CDR3 covers 14 residues. Germline assignment: CDR1 MDHEN and CDR2 SYDVKM. CDR3: CASSFLGVDETQYF. The CDR3 DNA sequence: TGTGCCAGCAGTTTTCTCGGGGTGGATGAGACCCAGTACTTC.

This clonotype was seen a few times. V is TRBV3-1 and J is TRBJ2-5, with a weak D call TRBD2 (6 bases). This CDR3 has 14 residues. V lost 1 base and J 4 bases, leaving 10 bases between the germline ends. Germline V lookup: CDR1 LGHDT, CDR2 YNNKEL (reference sequence). This CDR3 reads CASSQGYGRETQYF. CDR3 DNA: TGTGCCAGCAGCCAAGGTTACGGGAGAGAGACCCAGTACTTC.

This clonotype was recorded a few times. The rearrangement joins TRBV7-9 to TRBJ2-5; 7 bases match TRBD2. The better agreement between TRBJ2-7 and the DNA end casts doubt on the J call. Germline V lookup: CDR1 SEHNR, CDR2 FQNEAQ (reference sequence). The CDR3 runs to 14 residues. The CDR3: CASSLSAGAYEQYF. CDR3 coding DNA: TGTGCCAGCAGCTTGTCGGCGGGAGCCTACGAGCAGTACTTC.

This sequence joins TRBV12-3 or TRBV12-4 and TRBJ2-7; 8 bases line up with TRBD2. V was pared by 3 bases and J by 4 bases, with 11 bases of the junction left unmatched. The CDR3 totals 16 residues. CDR3 sequence (DNA): TGTGCCAGCAGTTTCTGGGTCCGCGGGGGGCCGTACGAGCAGTACTTC. It translates to CASSFWVRGGPYEQYF.

J is TRBJ2-1 and V is TRBV7-2; TRBD2 aligns across 11 bases. V was pared by 4 bases and J by 9 bases, with 11 bases of the junction left unmatched. The CDR3 totals 16 residues. Germline CDR1 is SGHTA and CDR2 is FQGNSA. The CDR3 region has the DNA TGTGCCAGCAGCTCATTAGCGGGGGGGGGATATAGTGAGCAGTTCTTC. Translating it yields CASSSLAGGGYSEQFF. Complete variable domain (other parts from reference TRBV7-2 and TRBJ2-1): GAGVSQSPSNKVTEKGKDVELRCDPISGHTALYWYRQSLGQGLEFLIYFQGNSAPDKSGLPSDRFSAERTGGSVSTLTIQRTQQEDSAVYLCASSSLAGGGYSEQFFGPGTRLTVL.